A single sample is the source of the 27 T cell receptor beta chains below, sequenced in a study of blood T cell repertoires in COVID-19. TCRdb's copy holds only in-frame clones and misses some; the assay was immunoSEQ multiplex PCR. The repertoire consists of approximately 330,000 clones, with 90% occurring once and the leading ten covering around 1%. Sequenced material: peripheral blood. The source is a woman between 40 and 55 years old with COVID-19, enrolled during active disease.

The J gene is TRBJ1-5, the V gene TRBV18, with D unresolved. Trimming stripped 11 bases from V and 4 bases from J, with 18 bases between. Per germline, CDR1 KGHSH and CDR2 LQKENI. The CDR3 totals 14 residues. CDR3 DNA sequence: TGTGCCTCCACGACGGGGTCTGGAAATCAGCCCCAGCATTTT. It translates to CASTTGSGNQPQHF. Full variable domain (rest looked up from reference TRBV18 and TRBJ1-5): NAGVMQNPRHLVRRRGQEARLRCSPMKGHSHVYWYRQLPEEGLKFMVYLQKENIIDESGMPKERFSAEFPKEGPSILRIQQVVRGDSAAYFCASTTGSGNQPQHFGDGTRLSIL.

The chain links TRBV3-1 (or the pseudogene TRBV3-2) to TRBJ1-1; D is possibly TRBD1 (5 bases). CDR1 and CDR2 from the germline V gene are LGHDT and YNNKEL (reference sequence). The CDR3 spans 15 residues. V was clipped by 2 bases and J by 4 bases, with 14 bases between them. The CDR3 region is CASSQYGGGSTEAFF. The CDR3 DNA is TGTGCCAGCAGCCAATATGGGGGGGGAAGCACTGAAGCTTTCTTT.

The chain couples TRBV28 to TRBJ2-6, with D possibly matching TRBD1 (6 bases). Germline-derived CDR1 and CDR2 are MDHEN and SYDVKM. V was pared by 7 bases and J by 0 bases, with 19 bases between. The CDR3 spans 18 residues. The CDR3 nucleotides are TGTGCCAGCAAGAGGGGGACACTCTCCCTCTCTGGGGCCAACGTCCTGACTTTC. Its translation: CASKRGTLSLSGANVLTF.

The genes are TRBV5-1 and TRBJ2-7; D is uncertain. In germline, CDR1 is SGHRS, CDR2 YFSETQ. The CDR3 extends over 14 amino acids. Trimming took 0 bases from V and 3 from J, leaving 10 bases between them. The CDR3 DNA reads as TGCGCCAGCAGCTTGGGTTCAGGCATCTACGAGCAGTACTTC. Translated, it gives CASSLGSGIYEQYF.

The chain joins TRBV5-8 to TRBJ2-1; D is possibly TRBD1 (6 bases). This CDR3 has 15 residues. Germline values: CDR1 SGHTS, CDR2 YDEGEE. V lost 1 base to trimming and J lost 12 bases, with 20 bases between them. CDR3 in DNA: TGTGCCAGCAGCTTGAAGAGGTTTTGGGGGCCCGCGCAGTTCTTC. Its protein is CASSLKRFWGPAQFF. Based on the CDR3 plus reference TRBV5-8 and TRBJ2-1, the full variable domain is EAGVTQSPTHLIKTRGQQATLRCSPISGHTSVYWYQQALGLGLQFLLWYDEGEERNRGNFPPRFSGRQFPNYSSELNVNALELEDSALYLCASSLKRFWGPAQFFGPGTRLTVL.

The chain is built from TRBV7-9 and TRBJ2-3, with a weak D call TRBD2 (5 bases). Trimming shortened V by 3 bases and J by 2 bases, and 12 bases separated the two germline ends. CDR1 is SEHNR and CDR2 is FQNEAQ in the germline V gene (reference sequence). The CDR3 loop spans 15 amino acids. The CDR3 coding sequence is TGTGCCAGCAGCTTCGTAGAGGGAATCACAGATACGCAGTATTTT. This translates into CASSFVEGITDTQYF.

The chain recombines TRBV11-2 with TRBJ1-5; the D is unclear. V lost 2 bases and J 5 bases, leaving 7 bases between the germline ends. Looked up from germline, CDR1 is SGHAT and CDR2 is FQNNGV. The CDR3 is 13 amino acids. In DNA, the CDR3 is TGTGCCAGCAGCTTAACAGTCGATCAGCCCCAGCATTTT. Translation gives CASSLTVDQPQHF.

The chain joins TRBV29-1 to TRBJ1-1, with D tentatively TRBD1 (6 bases). The CDR3 spans 13 residues. Germline-derived CDR1 and CDR2 are SQVTM and ANQGSEA. Deletions cut 5 bases from V and 11 bases from J, with 21 bases between. CDR3 in amino acids: CSVPGHNNLGAFF. CDR3 bases: TGCAGCGTTCCGGGACATAACAACCTAGGGGCTTTCTTT.

This chain links TRBV28 with TRBJ2-1; weak D call: TRBD2 (6 bases). V was cut by 2 bases and J by 2 bases, with 16 bases left in between. Germline V lookup: CDR1 MDHEN, CDR2 SYDVKM. The CDR3 is 17 residues long. The CDR3 is CASSLIFGAGTYNEQFF. The CDR3 DNA sequence: TGTGCCAGCAGTTTAATATTCGGTGCGGGGACCTACAATGAGCAGTTCTTC.

V gene TRBV6-6 combines with J gene TRBJ1-5, with D possibly matching TRBD1 (6 bases). In germline, CDR1 is MNHNY, CDR2 SVGAGI (reference sequence). This CDR3 contains 16 residues. Deletions cut 6 bases from V and 2 bases from J, with 17 bases between. The CDR3 here is CASRSTGSSGNQPQHF. CDR3 nucleotides: TGTGCCAGCAGGTCAACAGGGAGCTCAGGCAATCAGCCCCAGCATTTT.

This clone was observed a single time. The chain joins TRBV7-9 to TRBJ1-6, with a tentative D call TRBD1 (5 bases). Germline-derived CDR1 and CDR2 are SEHNR and FQNEAQ (reference sequence). The CDR3 extends over 16 amino acids. V dropped 5 bases and J dropped 7 bases, with 18 bases sitting between them. CDR3 in amino acids: CASSRPFGAGNSPLHF. The CDR3 coding sequence is TGTGCCAGCAGCCGACCATTCGGGGCGGGGAATTCACCCCTCCACTTT.

This rearrangement joins TRBV19 to TRBJ2-2; 9 bases are shared with TRBD1. Germline assignment: CDR1 LNHDA and CDR2 SQIVND (reference sequence). The CDR3 runs to 15 residues. V was pared by 3 bases and J by 5 bases, with 4 bases of the junction left unmatched. The CDR3 DNA reads TGTGCCAGTAGTATTTTGGGACAGGGAACCGGGGAGCTGTTTTTT. This gives the protein CASSILGQGTGELFF. Based on the CDR3 plus reference TRBV19 and TRBJ2-2, the full variable domain is DGGITQSPKYLFRKEGQNVTLSCEQNLNHDAMYWYRQDPGQGLRLIYYSQIVNDFQKGDIAEGYSVSREKKESFPLTVTSAQKNPTAFYLCASSILGQGTGELFFGEGSRLTVL.

The chain uses TRBV27 and TRBJ2-7; TRBD2 agrees at 12 bases. J gave up 3 bases and V 2 bases, and 8 bases lay outside the gene matches. The CDR3 sequence is 17 residues long. Germline lookup yields CDR1 MNHEY and CDR2 SMNVEV (reference sequence). CDR3 amino acids: CASSLGWTSGKNYEQYF. In DNA form, the CDR3 reads TGTGCCAGCAGTTTAGGGTGGACTAGCGGGAAGAACTACGAGCAGTACTTC.

V usage is TRBV29-1 and J usage is TRBJ2-1; 9 bases match TRBD2. The CDR3 has 13 residues. The J segment lost 9 bases and the V segment lost 3 bases, leaving 6 bases of the junction unmatched. Germline CDR1 and CDR2: SQVTM and ANQGSEA. The CDR3 is CSVDSSGIGEQFF. As DNA, the CDR3 is TGCAGCGTTGACTCTAGCGGGATCGGTGAGCAGTTCTTC.

The chain links TRBV13 to TRBJ2-7; D is undetermined. Trimming pared 2 bases from V and 4 bases from J, leaving 12 bases between. Germline CDR1 reads PRHDT; CDR2 reads FYEKMQ (reference sequence). The CDR3 has 14 residues. CDR3 nucleotides: TGTGCCAGCAGCTTATTATCTTCCCCTTACGAGCAGTACTTC. It specifies CASSLLSSPYEQYF.

The V gene is TRBV12-3 or TRBV12-4, the J gene TRBJ2-2; 8 bases are shared with TRBD1. Losses at the gene ends were 4 bases for V and 5 bases for J; bases not matched to a gene: 0. This CDR3 region has 13 residues. CDR3: CASSWTGTGELFF. DNA of the CDR3: TGTGCCAGCAGTTGGACAGGGACCGGGGAGCTGTTTTTT.

The V gene is TRBV28, the J gene TRBJ1-2; D possibly corresponds to TRBD1 (6 bases). The V gene's germline CDR1 is MDHEN and CDR2 SYDVKM. The CDR3 contains 13 residues. V lost 8 bases and J 7 bases, leaving 17 bases between the germline ends. The CDR3 coding sequence is TGTGCCAGCCACTCATACAGGGCTGGTGGCTACACCTTC. It codes for CASHSYRAGGYTF.

CDR3 residues: CASGWDRVSEQYF. The CDR3 DNA is TGTGCCAGCGGGTGGGACAGGGTAAGCGAGCAGTACTTC. This chain uses TRBV6-5 with TRBJ2-7; 9 bases fit TRBD1. In germline, CDR1 is MNHEY, CDR2 SVGAGI. The CDR3 covers 13 residues. Trimming at V came to 8 bases and at J to 6 bases, leaving 8 bases not matched to a gene.

The genes are TRBV27 and TRBJ2-6; the match to TRBD1 covers 9 bases. With 6 bases clipped from V and 4 bases from J, the junction kept 4 bases outside the gene matches. This CDR3 region has 15 residues. The germline V gene has CDR1 MNHEY and CDR2 SMNVEV (reference sequence). The CDR3 bases are TGTGCCAGCAGCCCACAGGGGGCAGGGGCCAACGTCCTGACTTTC. Translation gives CASSPQGAGANVLTF. The variable domain in full, with the rest retrieved from reference TRBV27 and TRBJ2-6, is EAQVTQNPRYLITVTGKKLTVTCSQNMNHEYMSWYRQDPGLGLRQIYYSMNVEVTDKGDVPEGYKVSRKEKRNFPLILESPSPNQTSLYFCASSPQGAGANVLTFGAGSRLTVL.

V gene TRBV6-2 or TRBV6-3 combines with J gene TRBJ2-3; no clear D. V lost 5 bases to trimming and J lost 2 bases, with 14 bases between them. CDR1 is MNHEY and CDR2 is SVGEGT in the germline V gene. The CDR3 has 15 amino acids. CDR3 protein: CASSQFMVATDTQYF. The CDR3 coding sequence is TGTGCCAGCAGTCAATTCATGGTGGCCACAGATACGCAGTATTTT.

The chain recombines TRBV19 with TRBJ2-1; the D gene is possibly TRBD1 (6 bases). Trimming took off 5 bases at V and 2 bases at J, with 13 bases between the two ends. This CDR3 region has 15 residues. CDR1 and CDR2 (germline): LNHDA, SQIVND (reference sequence). In DNA form, the CDR3 reads TGTGCCAGTAGTGCTCTGGGACACACCTACAATGAGCAGTTCTTC. This codes for CASSALGHTYNEQFF.

The V call is TRBV19, the J call TRBJ1-1; the D is unclear. Germline loops: CDR1 LNHDA, CDR2 SQIVND (reference sequence). The V and J ends lost 6 bases and 0 bases respectively, with 14 bases between them. The CDR3 sequence is 15 residues long. The CDR3 loop is CASRVGEGLNTEAFF. In nucleotides, the CDR3 is TGTGCCAGTAGGGTCGGGGAAGGATTGAACACTGAAGCTTTCTTT.

The chain is built from TRBV30 and TRBJ1-5; D gene unclear. CDR1 and CDR2 (germline): GTSNPN, SVGIG (reference sequence). Trimming removed 1 base from V and 3 bases from J, with 7 bases in between. The CDR3 contains 13 residues. CDR3 sequence reads: CAWSGGLNQPQHF. In nucleotides, the CDR3 is TGTGCCTGGAGTGGCGGACTCAATCAGCCCCAGCATTTT.

This clone has a handful of counts. V usage is TRBV2 and J usage is TRBJ2-5; 7 bases map to TRBD1. Germline-derived CDR1 and CDR2 are SNHLY and FYNNEI. This CDR3 has 14 amino acids. The V segment lost 6 bases and the J segment 5 bases; nucleotides outside the gene matches: 9. CDR3 sequence: CASSGHRGGETQYF. CDR3 coding DNA: TGTGCCAGCAGCGGTCACAGGGGCGGGGAGACCCAGTACTTC.

On this clone: Other DNA sequences in this sample translate to the same CDR3. The chain links TRBV5-1 to TRBJ1-2; perhaps TRBD1 as D (5 bases). Trimming removed 4 bases from V and 3 bases from J, with 13 bases in between. The germline V gene encodes CDR1 SGHRS and CDR2 YFSETQ. CDR3 size: 14 residues. CDR3 nucleotide sequence: TGCGCCAGCAGCCCTCAGGGTGAAGACTATGGCTACACCTTC. This encodes CASSPQGEDYGYTF.

This sequence joins TRBV2 and TRBJ1-2; D is undetermined. Germline V gene lookup returns CDR1 SNHLY and CDR2 FYNNEI. Trimming stripped 3 bases from V and 7 bases from J, with 18 bases between. This CDR3 is built from 15 residues. The CDR3 is CASSERPGQAGGYTF. The CDR3 DNA sequence: TGTGCCAGCAGTGAGCGTCCGGGCCAAGCGGGTGGCTACACCTTC.

The gene calls are TRBV9 and TRBJ2-2, with D hard to call. This CDR3 spans 16 amino acids. The germline V gene has CDR1 SGDLS and CDR2 YYNGEE. The V end was cut by 0 bases, the J end by 0 bases, with 9 bases between. CDR3 protein: CASSVAQASNTGELFF. The CDR3 nucleotides read TGTGCCAGCAGCGTAGCTCAGGCTTCGAACACCGGGGAGCTGTTTTTT.